What follows are 24 T cell receptor beta chains derived from one specimen sequenced in a study of cytomegalovirus exposure and HLA in healthy donors. Primers: 60 Vbeta forward and 13 Jbeta reverse. Sequenced by immunoSEQ multiplex PCR; TCRdb stores in-frame clones only, minus some. The data hold a few hundred thousand clones, with 75% observed a single time. Sequencing used PBMCs. Receptors originate from a woman aged 25 to 45 in good health and CMV-seronegative.

The chain joins TRBV6-6 to TRBJ1-1; the D is unclear. Trimming cost V 6 bases and J 1 base, with 9 bases left between them. The CDR3 is made up of 13 amino acids. Germline CDR1 and CDR2: MNHNY and SVGAGI (reference sequence). The CDR3: CASRFGENTEAFF. CDR3 nucleotides: TGTGCCAGCAGATTCGGGGAGAACACTGAAGCTTTCTTT.

The CDR3 here is CAWSPGQDNSPLHF. The DNA for the CDR3 is TGTGCCTGGAGCCCGGGACAGGATAATTCACCCCTCCACTTT. The genes are TRBV30 and TRBJ1-6; 8 bases line up with TRBD1. Trimming took 3 bases from V and 5 from J; bases not matched to a gene: 3. The germline gives CDR1 GTSNPN, CDR2 SVGIG (reference sequence). The length of the CDR3 is 14 residues.

The rearrangement uses TRBV6-5 and TRBJ1-1; no clear D. This CDR3 is 16 amino acids long. V was pared by 3 bases and J by 1 base, with 15 bases between. CDR1 and CDR2 from the germline V gene are MNHEY and SVGAGI. The CDR3 nucleotides are TGTGCCAGCAGTTATGATGCGGGCCTCCAGAACACTGAAGCTTTCTTT. This translates into CASSYDAGLQNTEAFF.

The chain has TRBV7-2 and TRBJ1-2; tentatively, D is TRBD1 (6 bases). Deletions cut 6 bases from V and 5 bases from J, with 10 bases between. The CDR3 is 12 residues long. Germline CDR1 reads SGHTA; CDR2 reads FQGNSA. CDR3: CASSTQGYGYTF. The CDR3, as DNA: TGTGCCAGCAGTACACAGGGTTATGGCTACACCTTC.

The chain's CDR3 is CASSYRQLGELFF. CDR3 DNA sequence: TGTGCCAGCAGTTACCGACAGCTTGGGGAACTGTTTTTT. The chain carries TRBV6-5 and TRBJ1-4; weak D call: TRBD1 (5 bases). In germline, CDR1 is MNHEY, CDR2 SVGAGI. V was pared by 2 bases and J by 12 bases, with 13 bases between. The CDR3 spans 13 residues.

This clone was detected a few times. CDR3 protein: CAWNGGGRITDTQYF. In DNA, the CDR3 is TGTGCCTGGAATGGTGGCGGCAGAATCACAGATACGCAGTATTTT. The chain employs TRBV30 and TRBJ2-3; D is unresolved. Germline V gene lookup returns CDR1 GTSNPN and CDR2 SVGIG (reference sequence). Trimming left V 4 bases short and J 2 bases short, with 16 bases between. The CDR3 runs to 15 residues.

The chain is built from TRBV19 and TRBJ2-3; D perhaps matches TRBD2 (5 bases). This CDR3 contains 15 residues. Germline V CDR1 and CDR2: LNHDA, SQIVND (reference sequence). Trimming took off 1 base at V and 1 base at J, with 9 bases between the two ends. CDR3 in amino acids: CASSIGVARTDTQYF. CDR3 DNA: TGTGCCAGTAGTATAGGAGTAGCGCGCACAGATACGCAGTATTTT.

The genes are TRBV30 and TRBJ2-7; D possibly corresponds to TRBD1 (5 bases). The germline V gene has CDR1 GTSNPN and CDR2 SVGIG (reference sequence). This CDR3 contains 13 residues. The V and J ends lost 7 bases and 0 bases respectively, with 13 bases between them. DNA of the CDR3: TGTGCCTCTACGTATGACAGCTCCTACGAGCAGTACTTC. Translated: CASTYDSSYEQYF.

There are a few counts of this clone. The chain is built from TRBV6-6 and TRBJ1-5, with D possibly being TRBD1 (6 bases). The CDR3 loop spans 15 amino acids. V was clipped by 5 bases and J by 3 bases, with 14 bases between them. CDR1 MNHNY and CDR2 SVGAGI come from the germline V gene (reference sequence). This CDR3 reads CASSPPGTTNQPQHF. The CDR3 DNA is TGTGCCAGCAGTCCCCCCGGGACAACCAATCAGCCCCAGCATTTT.

This clone was observed a few times. The chain recombines TRBV6-5 with TRBJ1-2, with 7 bases matching TRBD1. V shed 2 bases and J 4 bases; nucleotides not matched to a gene: 7. Germline assignment: CDR1 MNHEY and CDR2 SVGAGI. CDR3 size: 15 residues. CDR3 DNA sequence: TGTGCCAGCAGTTACGGAACAGGGGTGGGCTATGGCTACACCTTC. Protein product: CASSYGTGVGYGYTF.

This rearrangement joins TRBV4-1 to TRBJ2-2; 8 nucleotides agree with TRBD1. This CDR3 comprises 16 residues. Per germline, CDR1 MGHRA and CDR2 YSYEKL. J lost 0 bases, V lost 4 bases, and 4 bases had no gene match. In DNA, the CDR3 is TGCGCCAGCAGCCTTACAGGGGGTACGAACACCGGGGAGCTGTTTTTT. Translated: CASSLTGGTNTGELFF.

The chain links TRBV11-2 to TRBJ2-1; weak D call: TRBD2 (5 bases). The CDR3 has 14 amino acids. Germline V CDR1 and CDR2: SGHAT, FQNNGV. The V end lost 1 base, the J end lost 6 bases, and 10 bases lay between the germline ends. The CDR3 region is CASSLAGRVNEQFF. The CDR3 DNA reads as TGTGCCAGCAGCTTAGCGGGAAGAGTCAATGAGCAGTTCTTC.

The chain is built from TRBV13 and TRBJ2-4, with TRBD1 identical over 10 bases. V was clipped by 5 bases and J by 7 bases; unmatched bases: 8. The CDR3 covers 15 residues. Germline CDR1 reads PRHDT; CDR2 reads FYEKMQ (reference sequence). This chain's CDR3 is CASSLGTGVFNIQYF. The CDR3 DNA is TGTGCCAGCAGCCTTGGGACAGGGGTTTTCAACATTCAGTACTTC.

This clone has more than one count but fewer than ten. The chain couples TRBV5-1 to TRBJ2-7; no firm D call. This CDR3 has 14 residues. V lost 4 bases and J lost 5, with 16 bases in between. Germline loops: CDR1 SGHRS, CDR2 YFSETQ. DNA of the CDR3: TGCGCCAGCAGCCCCGGGTTCTTATCTGACGAGCAGTACTTC. Its protein is CASSPGFLSDEQYF. Complete variable domain (other parts from reference TRBV5-1 and TRBJ2-7): KAGVTQTPRYLIKTRGQQVTLSCSPISGHRSVSWYQQTPGQGLQFLFEYFSETQRNKGNFPGRFSGRQFSNSRSEMNVSTLELGDSALYLCASSPGFLSDEQYFGPGTRLTVT.

This clone was observed a few times. V and J are TRBV6-5 and TRBJ1-2; the D gene is possibly TRBD1 (5 bases). The V gene lost 8 bases and the J gene lost 9 bases, with 22 bases spanning the gap. The CDR3 is 14 residues long. Germline V gives CDR1 MNHEY, CDR2 SVGAGI. This CDR3 reads CASRRGGTDECYTF. CDR3 in DNA: TGTGCCAGCCGTCGGGGCGGGACGGATGAATGCTACACCTTC.

The rearrangement links TRBV10-3 to TRBJ1-1; 8 bases are shared with TRBD1. The CDR3 loop spans 13 amino acids. In germline, CDR1 is ENHRY, CDR2 SYGVKD. The junction had 6 bases not matched to a gene; V was cut back by 8 bases and J by 4 bases. CDR3 loop: CAISAGGGTEAFF. The CDR3 region has the DNA TGTGCCATCTCAGCAGGGGGCGGCACTGAAGCTTTCTTT.

V gene TRBV9 combines with J gene TRBJ1-5, with D possibly matching TRBD1 (6 bases). This CDR3 contains 15 residues. CDR1 is SGDLS, CDR2 YYNGEE, per germline. The V and J ends lost 3 bases and 7 bases respectively, with 17 bases between them. The CDR3 coding sequence is TGTGCCAGCAGCGGTACGGGACAAAGGGGCCAGCCCCAGCATTTT. This sequence encodes CASSGTGQRGQPQHF.

This chain's CDR3 is CASSFLAGVVDTQYF. In DNA form, the CDR3 reads TGTGCCAGCAGTTTTCTAGCGGGAGTGGTAGATACGCAGTATTTT. J is TRBJ2-3 and V is TRBV11-2, with 10 bases fitting TRBD2. Germline CDR1 and CDR2: SGHAT and FQNNGV. The CDR3 is 15 residues long. V was clipped by 6 bases and J by 5 bases; unmatched bases: 8.

The chain links TRBV7-9 to TRBJ1-2; 7 nucleotides agree with TRBD1. The germline V gene encodes CDR1 SEHNR and CDR2 FQNEAQ (reference sequence). Trimming removed 5 bases from V and 6 bases from J; junction bases left unmatched: 9. CDR3 length equals 14 residues. CDR3 sequence reads: CASSTWTGGDGYTF. The CDR3 DNA is TGTGCCAGCAGCACCTGGACAGGTGGGGATGGCTACACCTTC. The full variable domain, rest sourced from reference TRBV7-9 and TRBJ1-2, is DTGVSQNPRHKITKRGQNVTFRCDPISEHNRLYWYRQTLGQGPEFLTYFQNEAQLEKSRLLSDRFSAERPKGSFSTLEIQRTEQGDSAMYLCASSTWTGGDGYTFGSGTRLTVV.

This clone was recorded only once. This chain connects TRBV14 to TRBJ1-1; D is unclear. Germline CDR1 SGHDN, CDR2 FVKESK. V lost 0 bases and J 5 bases, leaving 13 bases between the germline ends. The CDR3 spans 15 residues. The CDR3: CASSQDLRLWTEAFF. The CDR3 nucleotides read TGTGCCAGCAGCCAAGATCTGAGACTCTGGACTGAAGCTTTCTTT.

This clone appeared a few times. The chain is built from TRBV11-3 and TRBJ1-2; D not resolved. V shed 4 bases and J shed 2 bases, with 11 bases lying between them. This CDR3 comprises 14 residues. CDR1 and CDR2 (germline): SGHNT, YENEEA. The CDR3 sequence is CASSSGPVNYGYTF. CDR3 nucleotide sequence: TGTGCCAGCAGCTCCGGTCCGGTGAACTATGGCTACACCTTC.

This clone was detected only a few times. The chain joins TRBV6-5 to TRBJ1-1; possibly TRBD1 for D (6 bases). The V gene lost 6 bases and the J gene lost 4 bases, with 15 bases spanning the gap. Germline V gives CDR1 MNHEY, CDR2 SVGAGI. This CDR3 spans 14 amino acids. CDR3 residues: CASSPGQTGTEAFF. CDR3 DNA: TGTGCCAGCAGCCCGGGACAAACTGGCACTGAAGCTTTCTTT.

This clone was recorded a few times. This chain links TRBV19 with TRBJ1-1; D is uncertain. The CDR3 totals 13 residues. Trimming took off 6 bases at V and 1 base at J, with 9 bases between the two ends. Germline V CDR1 and CDR2: LNHDA, SQIVND (reference sequence). CDR3 sequence: CASSQAPNTEAFF. DNA of the CDR3: TGTGCCAGTAGCCAGGCCCCGAACACTGAAGCTTTCTTT. Full variable domain (rest looked up from reference TRBV19 and TRBJ1-1): DGGITQSPKYLFRKEGQNVTLSCEQNLNHDAMYWYRQDPGQGLRLIYYSQIVNDFQKGDIAEGYSVSREKKESFPLTVTSAQKNPTAFYLCASSQAPNTEAFFGQGTRLTVV.

The V call is TRBV29-1, the J call TRBJ2-7; D possibly corresponds to TRBD1 (5 bases). Trimming cost V 5 bases and J 0 bases, with 14 bases left between them. Germline CDR1 SQVTM, CDR2 ANQGSEA. There are 14 residues in the CDR3. The CDR3 region has the DNA TGCAGCGTTTATACAGGCGAGAACTCCTACGAGCAGTACTTC. It yields the protein CSVYTGENSYEQYF.